Listed below are T cell receptor beta chains from one sample, sequenced in a study of cytomegalovirus exposure and HLA in healthy donors. Sequenced by immunoSEQ multiplex PCR; TCRdb stores in-frame clones only, minus some. The sample contains about 98,000 clones, over 65% of which appear only once. Sequencing was performed on PBMCs. The receptors derive from a man aged 35-49 years in good health and CMV-seronegative. Each CDR3 is given with its conserved first and last residue. Each record gives: CDR3 DNA, CDR3 protein, D gene, V gene, CDR3 length, clone size, J gene. D genes are given only for firm matches. Rows give clone size only sometimes, using once, few, many, or a class for an expanded clone.

TGCGCCAGCAGCCTACGCGGGGGGGCGACTGAGCAGCTCTTC CASSLRGGATEQLF TRBD2 TRBV4-1 14 NA TRBJ2-1
TGTGCCAGTAGCCACCAGAGGGGGATTAACACTGAAGCTTTCTTT CASSHQRGINTEAFF NA TRBV19 15 NA TRBJ1-1
TGTGCCAGCAGCACCACTTACAGGGGGCCCCACAATGAGCAGTTCTTC CASSTTYRGPHNEQFF TRBD1 TRBV7-9 16 NA TRBJ2-1
TGTGCCAGTAGTAGGGACACCCTCAGCACAGATACGCAGTATTTT CASSRDTLSTDTQYF NA TRBV19 15 NA TRBJ2-3
TGCAGCGTGGGGGGGGAGGGTTACGAGCAGTACTTC CSVGGEGYEQYF TRBD2 TRBV29-1 12 NA TRBJ2-7
TGTGCCAGCAGCTCGCATAACAGGGGGATCTACGAGCAGTACTTC CASSSHNRGIYEQYF TRBD1 TRBV7-8 15 NA TRBJ2-7
TGCGCCAGTTCAGATAGCGGTTGGACTGAAGCTTTCTTT CASSDSGWTEAFF NA TRBV5-1 13 few TRBJ1-1
TGTGCCAGCTCAGACAGACAGGGGACGGGCACTGAAGCTTTCTTT CASSDRQGTGTEAFF TRBD1 TRBV18 15 NA TRBJ1-1
TGTGCCAGCAGCTTACTAGCGGGGAGTACTAGCACAGATACGCAGTATTTT CASSLLAGSTSTDTQYF TRBD2 TRBV11-3 17 NA TRBJ2-3
TGTGCCAGCAGTTTCATCGGAAGGAGGGCGAACACTGAAGCTTTCTTT CASSFIGRRANTEAFF NA TRBV28 16 NA TRBJ1-1
TGTGCCAGCAGTTATACAGGGGGTATGAACACTGAAGCTTTCTTT CASSYTGGMNTEAFF TRBD1 TRBV6-5 15 NA TRBJ1-1
TGTGCCAGCAGTTCAGGGGTTAAGGGACAAGAGACCCAGTACTTC CASSSGVKGQETQYF NA TRBV6-4 15 once TRBJ2-5
TGTGCCAGCGTACCTGGGACAGGGAATAATTCACCCCTCCACTTT CASVPGTGNNSPLHF TRBD1 TRBV6-6 15 NA TRBJ1-6
TGTGCCAGTGGGAATAGGGGGCACGGAACTGAAGCTTTCTTT CASGNRGHGTEAFF TRBD1 TRBV19 14 NA TRBJ1-1
TGCAGCGTTGAAGGCGGGTGGCTTGAAGCTTTCTTT CSVEGGWLEAFF NA TRBV29-1 12 NA TRBJ1-1
TGTGCCAGCAGTTACAGCGGGACACCCTCCTACGAGCAGTACTTC CASSYSGTPSYEQYF NA TRBV6-5 15 NA TRBJ2-7
TGTGCCAGCAGCTTGGGTGTAGACAGGGCGCCAAAACGGGACGTCCTGACTTTC CASSLGVDRAPKRDVLTF TRBD1 TRBV13 18 NA TRBJ2-6
TGTGCCAGCAGTTACTCCGGGGAGAACTCAGAAAAACTGTTTTTT CASSYSGENSEKLFF NA TRBV6-5 15 NA TRBJ1-4
TGTGCCAGCAGCGCGATACCGGGACAGGGGGCGTACGAGCAGTACTTC CASSAIPGQGAYEQYF TRBD1 TRBV7-9 16 NA TRBJ2-7
TGCGCCAGCAGCTTGGGTGGGACAGCCTTAGGAGAGACCCAGTACTTC CASSLGGTALGETQYF TRBD1 TRBV5-1 16 NA TRBJ2-5
TGTGCCAGCAGCCCCCGACAGGGCAATCAGCCCCAGCATTTT CASSPRQGNQPQHF NA TRBV7-2 14 NA TRBJ1-5
TGTGCCAGCAGCTTGAGACAGGGGCACCTGTTCTATGGCTACACCTTC CASSLRQGHLFYGYTF TRBD1 TRBV7-9 16 NA TRBJ1-2
TGTGCCAGCAGGCCTGAGGCTAGCGGGAGCTACGAGCAGTACTTC CASRPEASGSYEQYF TRBD2 TRBV7-3 15 NA TRBJ2-7
TGTGCCAGCTCACCACGGGACAGGGTTAATGGCTACACCTTC CASSPRDRVNGYTF TRBD1 TRBV18 14 once TRBJ1-2
TGTGCCACCAGCAGAGAGGGGACTAGTGGCTACACCTTC CATSREGTSGYTF NA TRBV15 13 NA TRBJ1-2
TGCGCCAGCCTAATAAATCAACAGTCGAACACTGAAGCTTTCTTT CASLINQQSNTEAFF NA TRBV4-1 15 NA TRBJ1-1
TGCGCCAGCAGCATGGGACAGGGGGCCACAGATACGCAGTATTTT CASSMGQGATDTQYF TRBD1 TRBV5-1 15 NA TRBJ2-3
TGTGCCATCGGAGAGACCGGGGAGCTGTTTTTT CAIGETGELFF NA TRBV10-3 11 few TRBJ2-2
TGTGCCAGCAGTTTACCTGGCGGGCCGCAGTATTTT CASSLPGGPQYF NA TRBV27 12 NA TRBJ2-3
TGTGCCAGCAGTTTTGGTGTATGGGGGACAGGGGGGATTGAGCAGTTCTTC CASSFGVWGTGGIEQFF TRBD1 TRBV27 17 NA TRBJ2-1
TGCGCCAGCTGCCTGATCGGGGGGCAAGAGACCCAGTACTTC CASCLIGGQETQYF TRBD2 TRBV5-1 14 NA TRBJ2-5
TGTGCCAGCAGCACGCGCACAGGGATCAGAGCTTTCTTT CASSTRTGIRAFF NA TRBV7-2 13 NA TRBJ1-1
TGTGCCAGCAGCGGGCAGGCGAACTATGGCTACACCTTC CASSGQANYGYTF NA TRBV13 13 NA TRBJ1-2
TGTGCCAGCAGTTCGCAGGGAAACGGCTACACCTTC CASSSQGNGYTF NA TRBV27 12 NA TRBJ1-2
TGTGCTAGTGGTTTCCGGGTGGGAGGGACTGAAGCTTTCTTT CASGFRVGGTEAFF NA TRBV12-5 14 NA TRBJ1-1
TGTGCCAGCAGTTCGGCGGGGGCAGAGGAGGCAACTAATGAAAAACTGTTTTTT CASSSAGAEEATNEKLFF NA TRBV27 18 NA TRBJ1-4
TGTGCCAGCAGCCCCCACCGGGGATCCGAGACCCAGTACTTC CASSPHRGSETQYF NA TRBV11-3 14 NA TRBJ2-5
TGTGCCAGCAGCGTAGCGGGGGTTGAAACAGATACGCAGTATTTT CASSVAGVETDTQYF NA TRBV9 15 once TRBJ2-3
TGTGCCAGCAGCCTACTAGGGACTAGCGGCACAGATACGCAGTATTTT CASSLLGTSGTDTQYF TRBD2 TRBV5-4 16 NA TRBJ2-3
TGTGCCAGCAGCGTGGACGCCCGAGGGGAGCAGTTCTTC CASSVDARGEQFF NA TRBV7-3 13 NA TRBJ2-1
TGTGCCAGCAGTTGGGACAGGGTTGAAAAACTGTTTTTT CASSWDRVEKLFF TRBD1 TRBV6-1 13 NA TRBJ1-4